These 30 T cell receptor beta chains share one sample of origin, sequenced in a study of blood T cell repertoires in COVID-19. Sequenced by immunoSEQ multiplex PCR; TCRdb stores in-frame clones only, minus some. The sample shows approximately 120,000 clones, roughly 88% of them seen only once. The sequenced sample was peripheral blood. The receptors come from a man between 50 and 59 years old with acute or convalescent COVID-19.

The CDR3 is CASSTRPGLAGWDEQFF. CDR3 coding DNA: TGTGCCAGCAGCACCCGACCCGGACTAGCGGGGTGGGATGAGCAGTTCTTC. The genes are TRBV21-1 and TRBJ2-1; the D segment call TRBD2 is taken from the table without a DNA check. TRBV21-1 is marked as a pseudogene. The CDR3 contains 17 residues.

CDR3 nucleotide sequence: TGTGCCAGCAGTCGGCGAGTGGGGGCCCCAGATACGCAGTATTTT. Its translation is CASSRRVGAPDTQYF. V and J are TRBV7-9 and TRBJ2-3, with D tentatively TRBD1 (6 bases). This CDR3 region has 15 residues. Germline assignment: CDR1 SEHNR and CDR2 FQNEAQ (reference sequence). With 6 bases removed from V and 4 bases from J, the gap between germline ends came to 17 bases. The whole variable domain, filled in from reference TRBV7-9 and TRBJ2-3, reads DTGVSQNPRHKITKRGQNVTFRCDPISEHNRLYWYRQTLGQGPEFLTYFQNEAQLEKSRLLSDRFSAERPKGSFSTLEIQRTEQGDSAMYLCASSRRVGAPDTQYFGPGTRLTVL.

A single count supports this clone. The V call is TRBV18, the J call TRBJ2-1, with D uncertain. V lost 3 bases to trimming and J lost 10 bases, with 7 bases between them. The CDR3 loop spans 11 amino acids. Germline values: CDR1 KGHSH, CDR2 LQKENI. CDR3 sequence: CASSPREEQFF. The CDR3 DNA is TGTGCCAGCTCACCTAGAGAGGAGCAGTTCTTC.

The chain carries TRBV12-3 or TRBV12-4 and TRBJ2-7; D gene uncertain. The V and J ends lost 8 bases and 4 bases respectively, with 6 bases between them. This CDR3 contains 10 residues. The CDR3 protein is CASPYYEQYF. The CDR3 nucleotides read TGTGCCAGCCCTTATTACGAGCAGTACTTC.

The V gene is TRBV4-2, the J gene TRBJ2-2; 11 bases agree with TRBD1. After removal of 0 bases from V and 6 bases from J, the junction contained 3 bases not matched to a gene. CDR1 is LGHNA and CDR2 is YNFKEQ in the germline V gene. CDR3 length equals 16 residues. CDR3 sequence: CASSQDPGQGAGELFF. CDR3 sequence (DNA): TGTGCCAGCAGCCAAGATCCGGGACAGGGGGCCGGGGAGCTGTTTTTT.

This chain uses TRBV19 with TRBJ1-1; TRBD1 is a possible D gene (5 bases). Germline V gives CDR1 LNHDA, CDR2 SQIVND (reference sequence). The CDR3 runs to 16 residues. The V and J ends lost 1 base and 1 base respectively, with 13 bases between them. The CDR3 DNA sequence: TGTGCCAGTAGTATAGGGGCAGGGTACGAGAACACTGAAGCTTTCTTT. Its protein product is CASSIGAGYENTEAFF.

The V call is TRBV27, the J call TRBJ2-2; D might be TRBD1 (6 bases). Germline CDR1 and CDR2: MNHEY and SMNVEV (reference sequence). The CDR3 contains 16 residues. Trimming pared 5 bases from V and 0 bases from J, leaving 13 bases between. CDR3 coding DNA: TGTGCCAGCAGTCCCCGACAGGTGACGAACACCGGGGAGCTGTTTTTT. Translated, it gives CASSPRQVTNTGELFF.

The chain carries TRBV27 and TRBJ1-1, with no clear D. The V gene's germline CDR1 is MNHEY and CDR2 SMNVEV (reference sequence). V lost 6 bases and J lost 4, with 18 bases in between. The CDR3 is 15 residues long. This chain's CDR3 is CASREDGRWVTEAFF. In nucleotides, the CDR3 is TGTGCCAGCAGAGAAGACGGGAGGTGGGTCACTGAAGCTTTCTTT.

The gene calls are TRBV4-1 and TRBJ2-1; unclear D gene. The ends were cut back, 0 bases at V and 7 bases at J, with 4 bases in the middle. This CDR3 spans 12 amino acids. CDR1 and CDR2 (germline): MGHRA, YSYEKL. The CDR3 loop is CASSQDQNEQFF. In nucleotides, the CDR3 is TGCGCCAGCAGCCAAGATCAGAATGAGCAGTTCTTC.

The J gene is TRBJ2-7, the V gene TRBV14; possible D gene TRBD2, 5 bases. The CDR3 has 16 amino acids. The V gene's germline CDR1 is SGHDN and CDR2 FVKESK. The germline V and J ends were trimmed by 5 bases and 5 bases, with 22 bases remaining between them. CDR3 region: CASSEKSGLRKNEQYF. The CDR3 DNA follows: TGTGCCAGCAGCGAAAAAAGCGGTCTCCGAAAGAACGAGCAGTACTTC.

The CDR3: CASSPKDRGTDTQYF. In DNA, the CDR3 is TGTGCCAGCTCACCTAAAGACAGGGGCACAGATACGCAGTATTTT. This rearrangement joins TRBV18 to TRBJ2-3; 7 bases map to TRBD1. The CDR3 consists of 15 residues. Per germline, CDR1 KGHSH and CDR2 LQKENI. Trimming at V came to 3 bases and at J to 1 base, leaving 4 bases not matched to a gene.

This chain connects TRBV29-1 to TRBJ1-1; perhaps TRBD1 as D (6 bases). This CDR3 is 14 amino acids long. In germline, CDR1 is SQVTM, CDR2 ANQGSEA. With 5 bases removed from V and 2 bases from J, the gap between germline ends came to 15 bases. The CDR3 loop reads CSVRRGGGNTEAFF. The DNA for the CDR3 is TGCAGCGTTCGGAGGGGAGGGGGAAACACTGAAGCTTTCTTT.

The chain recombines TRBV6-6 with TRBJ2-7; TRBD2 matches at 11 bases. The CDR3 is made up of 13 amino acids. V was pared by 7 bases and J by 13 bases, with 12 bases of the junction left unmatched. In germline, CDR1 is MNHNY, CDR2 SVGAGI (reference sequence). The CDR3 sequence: CASTLPGTSGPYF. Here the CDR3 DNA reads TGTGCCAGCACTTTACCGGGGACTAGCGGTCCATACTTC.

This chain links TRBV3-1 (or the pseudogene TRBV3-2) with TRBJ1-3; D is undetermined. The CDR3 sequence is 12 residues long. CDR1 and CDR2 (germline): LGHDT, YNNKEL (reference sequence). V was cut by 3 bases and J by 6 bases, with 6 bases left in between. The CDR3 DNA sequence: TGTGCCAGCAGCCAGGGCCAAAACACCATATATTTT. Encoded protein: CASSQGQNTIYF.

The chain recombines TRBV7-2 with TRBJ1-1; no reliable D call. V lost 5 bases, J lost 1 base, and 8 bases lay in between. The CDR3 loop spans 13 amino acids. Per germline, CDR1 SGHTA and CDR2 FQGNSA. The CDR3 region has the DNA TGTGCCAGCAGCCCTCACAAGAACACTGAAGCTTTCTTT. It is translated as CASSPHKNTEAFF.

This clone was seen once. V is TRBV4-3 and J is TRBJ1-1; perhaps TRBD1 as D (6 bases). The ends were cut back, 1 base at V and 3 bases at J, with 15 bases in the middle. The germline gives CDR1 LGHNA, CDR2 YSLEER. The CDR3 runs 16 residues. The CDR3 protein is CASSQGAGASDTEAFF. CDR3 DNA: TGCGCCAGCAGCCAAGGGGCAGGGGCGAGCGACACTGAAGCTTTCTTT.

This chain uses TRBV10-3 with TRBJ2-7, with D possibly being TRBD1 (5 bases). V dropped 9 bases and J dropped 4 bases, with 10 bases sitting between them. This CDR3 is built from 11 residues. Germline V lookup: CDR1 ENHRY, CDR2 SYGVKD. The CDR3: CAIKQEYEQYF. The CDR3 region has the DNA TGTGCCATTAAACAGGAATACGAGCAGTACTTC.

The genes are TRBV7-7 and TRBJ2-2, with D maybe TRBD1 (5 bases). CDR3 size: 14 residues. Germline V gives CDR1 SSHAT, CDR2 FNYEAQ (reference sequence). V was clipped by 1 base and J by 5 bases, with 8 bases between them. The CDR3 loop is CASSLEAGTGELFF. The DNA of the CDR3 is TGTGCCAGCAGCTTAGAGGCAGGGACCGGGGAGCTGTTTTTT.

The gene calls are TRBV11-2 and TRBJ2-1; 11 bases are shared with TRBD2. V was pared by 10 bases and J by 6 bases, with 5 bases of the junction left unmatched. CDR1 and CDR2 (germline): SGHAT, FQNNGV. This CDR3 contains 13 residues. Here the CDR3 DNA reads TGTGCCACTAGCGGGAGGTCCCCCAATGAGCAGTTCTTC. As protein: CATSGRSPNEQFF.

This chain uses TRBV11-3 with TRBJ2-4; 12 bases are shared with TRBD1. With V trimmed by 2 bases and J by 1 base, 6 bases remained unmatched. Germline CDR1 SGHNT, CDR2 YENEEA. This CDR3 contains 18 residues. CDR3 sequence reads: CASSLSSGTGGAKNIQYF. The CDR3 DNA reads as TGTGCCAGCAGCTTATCCTCCGGGACAGGGGGCGCCAAAAACATTCAGTACTTC.

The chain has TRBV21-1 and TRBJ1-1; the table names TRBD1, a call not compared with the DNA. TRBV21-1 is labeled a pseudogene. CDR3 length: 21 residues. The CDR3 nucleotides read TGTGCCAGCAGCAAGGGCCATACAAGCCCCCCGCGGACAGGGACTTTCACTGAAGCTTTCTTT. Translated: CASSKGHTSPPRTGTFTEAFF.

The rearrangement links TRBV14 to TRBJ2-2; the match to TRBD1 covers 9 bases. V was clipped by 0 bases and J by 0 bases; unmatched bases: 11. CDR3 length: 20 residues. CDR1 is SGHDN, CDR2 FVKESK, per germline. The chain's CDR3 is CASSQEGDGGDRANTGELFF. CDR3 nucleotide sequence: TGTGCCAGCAGCCAAGAAGGGGATGGTGGGGACAGGGCGAACACCGGGGAGCTGTTTTTT.

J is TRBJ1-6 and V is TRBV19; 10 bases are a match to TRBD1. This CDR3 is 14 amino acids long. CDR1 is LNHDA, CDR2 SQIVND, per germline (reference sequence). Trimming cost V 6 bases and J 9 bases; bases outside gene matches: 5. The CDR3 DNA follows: TGTGCCAGTAGCCGACAGGGGGCAAGTTCACCCCTCCACTTT. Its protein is CASSRQGASSPLHF.

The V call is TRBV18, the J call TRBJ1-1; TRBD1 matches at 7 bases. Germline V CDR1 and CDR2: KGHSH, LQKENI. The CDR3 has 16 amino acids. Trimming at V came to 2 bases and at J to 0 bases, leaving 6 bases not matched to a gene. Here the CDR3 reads CASSPGTGVLNTEAFF. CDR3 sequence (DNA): TGTGCCAGCTCACCAGGCACAGGGGTGCTGAACACTGAAGCTTTCTTT.

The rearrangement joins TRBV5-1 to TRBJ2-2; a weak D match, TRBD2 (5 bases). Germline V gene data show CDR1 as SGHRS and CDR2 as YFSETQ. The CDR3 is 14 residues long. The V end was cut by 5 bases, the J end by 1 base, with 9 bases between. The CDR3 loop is CASRRTWNTGELFF. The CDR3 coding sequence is TGCGCCAGCAGAAGGACTTGGAACACCGGGGAGCTGTTTTTT.

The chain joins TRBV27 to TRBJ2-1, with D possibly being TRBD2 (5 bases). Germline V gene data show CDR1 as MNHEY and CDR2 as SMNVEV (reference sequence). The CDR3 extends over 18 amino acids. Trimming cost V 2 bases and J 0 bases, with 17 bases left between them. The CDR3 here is CASSLIASSSSSYNEQFF. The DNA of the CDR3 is TGTGCCAGCAGTTTAATTGCTAGCTCTTCGAGCTCCTACAATGAGCAGTTCTTC.

The CDR3 DNA sequence: TGTGCCAGCTCACCAACTAGCGGGAGACGAGGAGAGCAGTACTTC. Translated: CASSPTSGRRGEQYF. The genes are TRBV18 and TRBJ2-7; 11 bases match TRBD2. The CDR3 is made up of 15 amino acids. Germline trimming cut 2 bases from V and 7 bases from J; bases unmatched to any gene: 7. CDR1 and CDR2 from the germline V gene are KGHSH and LQKENI.

The chain's CDR3 is CASRDRNNQPQHF. The CDR3 coding sequence is TGTGCCAGTAGGGACAGAAACAATCAGCCCCAGCATTTT. The V and J genes are TRBV19 and TRBJ1-5, with D possibly being TRBD1 (6 bases). V was pared by 6 bases and J by 3 bases, with 9 bases between. The CDR3 is made up of 13 amino acids. CDR1 LNHDA and CDR2 SQIVND come from the germline V gene (reference sequence).

The CDR3: CASRYGGVDSPLHF. The CDR3 bases are TGTGCCAGCAGATACGGAGGGGTGGATTCACCCCTCCACTTT. This sequence joins TRBV11-3 and TRBJ1-6; TRBD1 is a possible D gene (5 bases). The ends were cut back, 6 bases at V and 8 bases at J, with 14 bases in the middle. This CDR3 has 14 amino acids. Germline assignment: CDR1 SGHNT and CDR2 YENEEA.

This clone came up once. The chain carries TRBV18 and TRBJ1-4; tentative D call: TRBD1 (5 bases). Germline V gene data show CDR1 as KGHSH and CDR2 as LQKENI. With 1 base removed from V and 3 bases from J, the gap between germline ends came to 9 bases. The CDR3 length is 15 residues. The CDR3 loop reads CASSPQGLPNEKLFF. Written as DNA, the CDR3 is TGTGCCAGCTCACCACAGGGGTTACCTAATGAAAAACTGTTTTTT.